These T cell receptor beta chains were read from a single sample in a study of breast tumors, draining lymph nodes, adjacent tissues. A single record per CDR3 protein comes from TCRdb applying MiXCR to the multiplex PCR reads. The data show 15,000 to 20,000 distinct CDR3 sequences, 45% seen once. Input material: tumor-adjacent breast tissue. The receptors come from a female donor with breast cancer. Some clones in this sample may be carry-over from other donors' samples. The CDR3 runs from the conserved cysteine through the conserved F or W. The D gene is left open where the match is weak. Expanded clones are given a class, and other clones once, few, many or no size at all.

v_gene: TRBV6-1; d_gene: NA; j_gene: TRBJ1-1; abundance: NA; len: 14; CDR3aa: CASSEGQGSTEAFF; CDR3nt: TGTGCCAGCAGTGAGGGTCAGGGGTCCACTGAAGCTTTCTTT
v_gene: TRBV7-2; d_gene: TRBD2; j_gene: TRBJ2-6; abundance: NA; len: 15; CDR3aa: CASSRGETRATVLTF; CDR3nt: TGTGCCAGCAGCCGGGGGGAAACCAGGGCCACCGTCCTCACTTTC
v_gene: TRBV7-9; d_gene: NA; j_gene: TRBJ1-1; abundance: many; len: 14; CDR3aa: CASSLVVPNTEAFF; CDR3nt: TGTGCCAGCAGCTTAGTCGTACCGAACACTGAAGCTTTCTTT
v_gene: TRBV5-5; d_gene: TRBD1; j_gene: TRBJ2-7; abundance: many; len: 14; CDR3aa: CASSGGQGAREQYF; CDR3nt: TGTGCCAGCAGCGGGGGACAGGGGGCGCGGGAGCAGTACTTC
v_gene: TRBV27; d_gene: NA; j_gene: TRBJ2-6; abundance: many; len: 15; CDR3aa: CASSQEHAGANVLTF; CDR3nt: TGTGCCAGCAGCCAGGAGCACGCTGGGGCCAACGTCCTGACTTTC
v_gene: TRBV6-4; d_gene: TRBD1; j_gene: TRBJ1-2; abundance: NA; len: 13; CDR3aa: CASSTRQGEGYTF; CDR3nt: TGTGCCAGCAGTACCCGACAGGGAGAAGGCTACACCTTC
v_gene: TRBV12-5; d_gene: NA; j_gene: TRBJ1-2; abundance: NA; len: 14; CDR3aa: CASGLGQNNYGYTF; CDR3nt: TGTGCTAGTGGTTTGGGACAGAATAACTATGGCTACACCTTC
v_gene: TRBV5-1; d_gene: NA; j_gene: TRBJ2-2; abundance: many; len: 15; CDR3aa: CASSVSTGRTGELFF; CDR3nt: TGCGCCAGCAGTGTTTCCACAGGGCGGACCGGGGAGCTGTTTTTT
v_gene: TRBV6-2/TRBV6-3; d_gene: TRBD1; j_gene: TRBJ2-2; abundance: many; len: 14; CDR3aa: CASTRTGDTGELFF; CDR3nt: TGTGCCAGTACGCGGACAGGGGACACCGGGGAGCTGTTTTTT
v_gene: TRBV11-2; d_gene: NA; j_gene: TRBJ1-6; abundance: NA; len: 15; CDR3aa: CASSLSQGDNSPLHF; CDR3nt: TGTGCCAGCAGCTTAAGCCAGGGCGATAATTCACCCCTCCACTTT
v_gene: TRBV12-3/TRBV12-4; d_gene: TRBD1; j_gene: TRBJ1-3; abundance: NA; len: 18; CDR3aa: CASSKRTGGVRPGNTIYF; CDR3nt: TGTGCCAGCAGCAAGAGGACAGGGGGAGTTAGACCAGGAAACACCATATATTTT
v_gene: TRBV27; d_gene: NA; j_gene: TRBJ1-5; abundance: many; len: 14; CDR3aa: CASSSIGFNQPQHF; CDR3nt: TGTGCCAGCAGTTCGATCGGTTTCAATCAGCCCCAGCATTTT
v_gene: TRBV7-2; d_gene: NA; j_gene: TRBJ1-1; abundance: many; len: 16; CDR3aa: CASSLTQGGVFTEAFF; CDR3nt: TGTGCCAGCAGCTTAACCCAGGGCGGGGTTTTCACTGAAGCTTTCTTT
v_gene: TRBV5-1; d_gene: NA; j_gene: TRBJ1-5; abundance: many; len: 15; CDR3aa: CASSVDNNSNQPQHF; CDR3nt: TGCGCCAGCAGCGTGGACAATAATAGCAATCAGCCCCAGCATTTT
v_gene: TRBV18; d_gene: NA; j_gene: TRBJ2-1; abundance: many; len: 12; CDR3aa: CASSPGERGQFF; CDR3nt: TGTGCCAGCTCACCAGGGGAGAGAGGGCAGTTCTTC
v_gene: TRBV18; d_gene: TRBD1; j_gene: TRBJ1-6; abundance: NA; len: 13; CDR3aa: CASRRTGNSPLHF; CDR3nt: TGTGCCAGCCGACGGACAGGGAATTCACCCCTCCACTTT